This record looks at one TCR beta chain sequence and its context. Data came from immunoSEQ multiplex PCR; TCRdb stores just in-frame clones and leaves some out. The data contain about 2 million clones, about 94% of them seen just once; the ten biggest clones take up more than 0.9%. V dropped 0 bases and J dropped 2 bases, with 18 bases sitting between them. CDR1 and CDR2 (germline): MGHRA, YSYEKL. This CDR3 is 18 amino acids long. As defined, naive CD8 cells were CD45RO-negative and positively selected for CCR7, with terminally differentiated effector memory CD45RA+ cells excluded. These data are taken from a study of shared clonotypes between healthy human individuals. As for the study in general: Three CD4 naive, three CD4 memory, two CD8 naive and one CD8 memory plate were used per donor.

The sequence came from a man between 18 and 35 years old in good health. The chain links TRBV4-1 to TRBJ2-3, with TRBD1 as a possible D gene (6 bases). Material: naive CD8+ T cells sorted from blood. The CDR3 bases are TGCGCCAGCAGCCAAGAAACCGGGGACACTTCAGACACAGATACGCAGTATTTT. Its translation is CASSQETGDTSDTDTQYF.